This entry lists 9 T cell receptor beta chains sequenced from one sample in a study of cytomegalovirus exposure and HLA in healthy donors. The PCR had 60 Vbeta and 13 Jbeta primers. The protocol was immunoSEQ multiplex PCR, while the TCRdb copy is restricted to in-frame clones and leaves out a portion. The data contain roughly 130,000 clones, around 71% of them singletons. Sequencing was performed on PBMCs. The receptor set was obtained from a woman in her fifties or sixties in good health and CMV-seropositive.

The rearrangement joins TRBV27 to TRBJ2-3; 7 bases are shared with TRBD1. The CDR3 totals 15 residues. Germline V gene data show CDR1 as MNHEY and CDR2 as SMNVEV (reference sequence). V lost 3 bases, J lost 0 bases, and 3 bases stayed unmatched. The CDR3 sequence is CASSFLQGSTDTQYF. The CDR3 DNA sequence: TGTGCCAGCAGTTTCTTACAGGGGAGCACAGATACGCAGTATTTT.

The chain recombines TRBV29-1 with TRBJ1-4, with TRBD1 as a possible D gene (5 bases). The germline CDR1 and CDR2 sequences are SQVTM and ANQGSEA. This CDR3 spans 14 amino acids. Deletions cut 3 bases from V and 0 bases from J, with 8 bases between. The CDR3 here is CSVEGGSTNEKLFF. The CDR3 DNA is TGCAGCGTTGAGGGGGGATCAACTAATGAAAAACTGTTTTTT. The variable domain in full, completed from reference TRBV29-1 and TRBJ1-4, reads SAVISQKPSRDICQRGTSLTIQCQVDSQVTMMFWYRQQPGQSLTLIATANQGSEATYESGFVIDKFPISRPNLTFSTLTVSNMSPEDSSIYLCSVEGGSTNEKLFFGSGTQLSVL.

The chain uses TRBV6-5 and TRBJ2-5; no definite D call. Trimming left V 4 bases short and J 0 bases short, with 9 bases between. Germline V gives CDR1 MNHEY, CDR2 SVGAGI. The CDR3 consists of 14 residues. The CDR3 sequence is CASSSGGYQETQYF. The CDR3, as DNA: TGTGCCAGCAGTTCGGGTGGGTACCAAGAGACCCAGTACTTC.

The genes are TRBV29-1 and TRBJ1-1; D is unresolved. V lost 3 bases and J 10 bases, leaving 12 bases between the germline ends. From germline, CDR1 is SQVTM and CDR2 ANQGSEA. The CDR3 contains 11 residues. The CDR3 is CSVDWRPGAFF. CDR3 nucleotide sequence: TGCAGCGTTGATTGGAGGCCGGGAGCTTTCTTT.

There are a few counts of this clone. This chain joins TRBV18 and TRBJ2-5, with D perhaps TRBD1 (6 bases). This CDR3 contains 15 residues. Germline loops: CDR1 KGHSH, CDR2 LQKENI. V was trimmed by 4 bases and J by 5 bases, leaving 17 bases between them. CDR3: CASSQIVRGRETQYF. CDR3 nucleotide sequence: TGTGCCAGCTCACAAATCGTCAGGGGTCGCGAGACCCAGTACTTC.

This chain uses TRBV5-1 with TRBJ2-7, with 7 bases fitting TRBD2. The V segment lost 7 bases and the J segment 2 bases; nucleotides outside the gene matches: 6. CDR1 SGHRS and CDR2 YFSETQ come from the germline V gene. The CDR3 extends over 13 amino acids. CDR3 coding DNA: TGCGCCAGCTCCTCGGGGGGAACCTACGAGCAGTACTTC. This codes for CASSSGGTYEQYF.

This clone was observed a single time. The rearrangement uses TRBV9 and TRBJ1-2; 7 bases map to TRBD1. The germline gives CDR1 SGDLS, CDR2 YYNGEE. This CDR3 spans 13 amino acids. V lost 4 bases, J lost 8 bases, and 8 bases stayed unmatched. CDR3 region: CASSPTGNFGYTF. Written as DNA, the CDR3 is TGTGCCAGCAGCCCGACAGGGAATTTCGGCTACACCTTC.

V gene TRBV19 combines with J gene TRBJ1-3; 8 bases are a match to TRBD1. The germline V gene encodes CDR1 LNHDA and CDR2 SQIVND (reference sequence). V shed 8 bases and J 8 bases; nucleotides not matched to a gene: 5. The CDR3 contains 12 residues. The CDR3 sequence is CASEDRGDTIYF. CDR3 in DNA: TGTGCCAGTGAAGACAGGGGCGACACCATATATTTT.

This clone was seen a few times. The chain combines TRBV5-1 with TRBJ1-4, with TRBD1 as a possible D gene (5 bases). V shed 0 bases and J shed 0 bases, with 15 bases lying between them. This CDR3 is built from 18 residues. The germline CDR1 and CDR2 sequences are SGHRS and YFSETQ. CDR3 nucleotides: TGCGCCAGCAGCTTGGTGGGGCAGGGCTTTGCAACTAATGAAAAACTGTTTTTT. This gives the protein CASSLVGQGFATNEKLFF.